What follows are 28 T cell receptor beta chains derived from one specimen sequenced in a study of cytomegalovirus exposure and HLA in healthy donors. The PCR had 60 Vbeta and 13 Jbeta primers. The table came from immunoSEQ multiplex PCR; TCRdb's copy has only in-frame clones and leaves some out. The sample holds 200,000 to 250,000 clones, 80% to 85% seen once. Sequenced: PBMCs. These TCRs come from a woman in her thirties or forties in good health and CMV-seronegative.

V is TRBV7-3 and J is TRBJ1-1; no firm D call. Germline V gene data show CDR1 as SGHTA and CDR2 as FQGTGA. This CDR3 spans 15 amino acids. Trimming took 2 bases from V and 5 from J, leaving 15 bases between them. CDR3 protein: CASSLSPGIGTEAFF. The CDR3 DNA follows: TGTGCCAGCAGCTTATCTCCGGGGATCGGGACTGAAGCTTTCTTT.

The chain carries TRBV5-1 and TRBJ1-5; D perhaps matches TRBD1 (5 bases). Per the germline V gene, CDR1 is SGHRS and CDR2 is YFSETQ. This CDR3 has 14 amino acids. Trimming shortened V by 4 bases and J by 6 bases, and 14 bases separated the two germline ends. The CDR3 sequence is CASSEDGGVQPQHF. The CDR3 DNA reads TGCGCCAGCAGCGAGGACGGAGGGGTTCAGCCCCAGCATTTT.

V usage is TRBV30 and J usage is TRBJ2-7; TRBD2 matches at 12 bases. Germline CDR1 and CDR2: GTSNPN and SVGIG (reference sequence). V lost 3 bases, J lost 3 bases, and 9 bases stayed unmatched. This CDR3 contains 16 residues. The CDR3 region has the DNA TGTGCCTGGAGATCGACTAGCGGGAGAGAAGGCTACGAGCAGTACTTC. It specifies CAWRSTSGREGYEQYF.

This clone was detected only once. The rearrangement links TRBV30 to TRBJ1-1; D call uncertain. CDR1 is GTSNPN, CDR2 SVGIG, per germline (reference sequence). V was shortened by 2 bases and J by 1 base, with 5 bases between the two germline ends. This CDR3 is 12 amino acids long. The CDR3 region has the DNA TGTGCCTGGAGTCTAAGGAACACTGAAGCTTTCTTT. Translation gives CAWSLRNTEAFF.

The V gene is TRBV2, the J gene TRBJ2-7; 10 nucleotides align to TRBD2. Germline lookup yields CDR1 SNHLY and CDR2 FYNNEI. The ends lost 4 bases at V and 2 bases at J; junction bases unmatched: 8. This CDR3 is 16 amino acids long. CDR3 region: CASSVLSGRAPYEQYF. The CDR3 DNA sequence: TGTGCCAGCAGTGTCTTAAGCGGGAGGGCCCCCTACGAGCAGTACTTC.

This clone has only one observation. J is TRBJ1-6 and V is TRBV2, with a tentative D call TRBD1 (6 bases). Trimming shortened V by 3 bases and J by 6 bases, and 9 bases separated the two germline ends. Germline CDR1 reads SNHLY; CDR2 reads FYNNEI. CDR3 length: 14 residues. The DNA for the CDR3 is TGTGCCAGCAGTGATGGACAGATTAATTCACCCCTCCACTTT. It translates to CASSDGQINSPLHF.

The chain uses TRBV19 and TRBJ2-4; 13 bases agree with TRBD2. This CDR3 has 16 amino acids. V shed 7 bases and J 7 bases; nucleotides not matched to a gene: 10. The V gene's germline CDR1 is LNHDA and CDR2 SQIVND (reference sequence). CDR3 in DNA: TGTGCCAGTACCCGACTAGCGGGAGGTACTGGGAACATTCAGTACTTC. Translated, it gives CASTRLAGGTGNIQYF.

V usage is TRBV10-1 and J usage is TRBJ1-3; D is unresolved. Trimming removed 8 bases at V and 1 base at J, with 21 bases between. The CDR3 length is 17 residues. Germline-derived CDR1 and CDR2 are WNHNN and SYGVQD (reference sequence). CDR3 region: CASPSPYCEDSGNTIYF. The CDR3 DNA reads as TGCGCCAGCCCCTCCCCTTACTGCGAGGATTCTGGAAACACCATATATTTT.

In regard to this clone: Different DNA sequences within this sample yield the same CDR3. The chain carries TRBV28 and TRBJ1-1; D not resolved. Germline V gives CDR1 MDHEN, CDR2 SYDVKM. The CDR3 sequence is 12 residues long. Trimming left V 5 bases short and J 8 bases short, with 12 bases between. CDR3 region: CASSDRPTEAFF. The CDR3 DNA follows: TGTGCCAGCAGTGACCGGCCGACAGAAGCTTTCTTT.

This chain joins TRBV11-1 and TRBJ2-2; D possibly corresponds to TRBD2 (6 bases). V was shortened by 5 bases and J by 7 bases, with 17 bases between the two germline ends. Germline V gene lookup returns CDR1 SGHAT and CDR2 FQDESV (reference sequence). The CDR3 consists of 15 residues. CDR3 DNA sequence: TGTGCCAGCAGCCTAATTCGGGGGAGTAGCGGGGAGCTGTTTTTT. Translation gives CASSLIRGSSGELFF.

The genes are TRBV6-1 and TRBJ2-1, with 11 positions matching TRBD1. V shed 6 bases and J 7 bases; nucleotides not matched to a gene: 8. This CDR3 has 15 residues. Germline CDR1 is MNHNS and CDR2 is SASEGT. The CDR3 DNA sequence: TGTGCCAGCAGGAGGGGACAGGGGGGGAAGAATGAGCAGTTCTTC. Its translation is CASRRGQGGKNEQFF.

The chain uses TRBV5-5 and TRBJ1-5, with a weak D call TRBD1 (5 bases). The CDR3 spans 15 residues. Germline-derived CDR1 and CDR2 are SGHKS and YYEKEE (reference sequence). V dropped 0 bases and J dropped 2 bases, with 9 bases sitting between them. The CDR3 here is CASSLGGVGNQPQHF. The CDR3 DNA is TGTGCCAGCAGCTTGGGGGGGGTTGGCAATCAGCCCCAGCATTTT.

Regarding this clone: Other DNA sequences in this sample translate to the same CDR3. The chain has TRBV30 and TRBJ1-5; perhaps TRBD1 as D (6 bases). Deletions cut 2 bases from V and 2 bases from J, with 7 bases between. Germline CDR1 GTSNPN, CDR2 SVGIG (reference sequence). This CDR3 comprises 13 residues. Here the CDR3 DNA reads TGTGCCTGGAGTTCAGGGGGCAATCAGCCCCAGCATTTT. It codes for CAWSSGGNQPQHF. Complete variable domain (other parts from reference TRBV30 and TRBJ1-5): SQTIHQWPATLVQPVGSPLSLECTVEGTSNPNLYWYRQAAGRGLQLLFYSVGIGQISSEVPQNLSASRPQDRQFILSSKKLLLSDSGFYLCAWSSGGNQPQHFGDGTRLSIL.

The chain is built from TRBV10-3 and TRBJ1-1; D perhaps matches TRBD1 (6 bases). The germline CDR1 and CDR2 sequences are ENHRY and SYGVKD. With 4 bases removed from V and 3 bases from J, the gap between germline ends came to 15 bases. This CDR3 is 15 amino acids long. CDR3 DNA: TGTGCCATCAGTGGGGGACATCAGAGGGACACTGAAGCTTTCTTT. This sequence encodes CAISGGHQRDTEAFF.

V gene TRBV7-9 combines with J gene TRBJ2-2, with D perhaps matching TRBD2 (6 bases). V shed 5 bases and J shed 4 bases, with 14 bases lying between them. Germline loops: CDR1 SEHNR, CDR2 FQNEAQ (reference sequence). CDR3 length: 15 amino acids. The chain's CDR3 is CASSPGLPSTGELFF. For the CDR3, the DNA is TGTGCCAGCAGCCCAGGACTACCCAGCACCGGGGAGCTGTTTTTT.

The V call is TRBV7-2, the J call TRBJ2-7, with a possible D match to TRBD2 (5 bases). V was clipped by 4 bases and J by 2 bases, with 15 bases between them. Germline CDR1 reads SGHTA; CDR2 reads FQGNSA. CDR3 size: 15 residues. The CDR3 nucleotides read TGTGCCAGCAGCTCCCCCCTTATAGCGCCCTACGAGCAGTACTTC. This gives the protein CASSSPLIAPYEQYF. Full variable domain (rest looked up from reference TRBV7-2 and TRBJ2-7): GAGVSQSPSNKVTEKGKDVELRCDPISGHTALYWYRQSLGQGLEFLIYFQGNSAPDKSGLPSDRFSAERTGGSVSTLTIQRTQQEDSAVYLCASSSPLIAPYEQYFGPGTRLTVT.

The V gene is TRBV5-8, the J gene TRBJ2-1; tentatively, D is TRBD1 (5 bases). The germline CDR1 and CDR2 sequences are SGHTS and YDEGEE. V was pared by 2 bases and J by 4 bases, with 10 bases between. This CDR3 comprises 14 residues. CDR3 region: CASSFQGMYNEQFF. The CDR3 DNA follows: TGTGCCAGCAGCTTTCAGGGAATGTACAATGAGCAGTTCTTC.

This sequence joins TRBV7-9 and TRBJ2-5, with 7 bases identical to TRBD1. Germline lookup yields CDR1 SEHNR and CDR2 FQNEAQ (reference sequence). V lost 1 base to trimming and J lost 4 bases; unmatched junction nucleotides: 15. The CDR3 runs 18 residues. CDR3 nucleotides: TGTGCCAGCAGCTTAGGTATAGCACGGGACAGCCGAGGAGAGACCCAGTACTTC. This sequence encodes CASSLGIARDSRGETQYF. The full variable domain, in which reference TRBV7-9 and TRBJ2-5 provide the parts outside the CDR3, is DTGVSQNPRHKITKRGQNVTFRCDPISEHNRLYWYRQTLGQGPEFLTYFQNEAQLEKSRLLSDRFSAERPKGSFSTLEIQRTEQGDSAMYLCASSLGIARDSRGETQYFGPGTRLLVL.

V usage is TRBV6-1 and J usage is TRBJ1-2; 8 positions match TRBD1. CDR1 and CDR2 from the germline V gene are MNHNS and SASEGT. The CDR3 has 15 amino acids. Trimming cost V 2 bases and J 2 bases; bases outside gene matches: 4. CDR3 bases: TGTGCCAGCAGTGAAACATGGGACAGGAACTATGGCTACACCTTC. The encoded protein is CASSETWDRNYGYTF.

This chain links TRBV12-5 with TRBJ2-1, with 7 bases that match TRBD1. With 6 bases clipped from V and 0 bases from J, the junction kept 11 bases outside the gene matches. CDR1 is LGHNT and CDR2 is FRNRAP in the germline V gene. CDR3 size: 17 residues. The CDR3 sequence is CASGSTRDRSSYNEQFF. Written as DNA, the CDR3 is TGTGCTAGTGGCTCTACCCGGGACAGAAGCTCCTACAATGAGCAGTTCTTC.

The V gene is TRBV19, the J gene TRBJ2-5, with 12 bases aligning to TRBD2. CDR1 and CDR2 from the germline V gene are LNHDA and SQIVND (reference sequence). This CDR3 has 15 residues. V lost 7 bases, J lost 0 bases, and 3 bases stayed unmatched. Here the CDR3 reads CASTRTSGNQETQYF. The DNA for the CDR3 is TGTGCCAGTACCAGGACTAGCGGGAACCAAGAGACCCAGTACTTC. The whole variable domain, remainder taken from reference TRBV19 and TRBJ2-5, is DGGITQSPKYLFRKEGQNVTLSCEQNLNHDAMYWYRQDPGQGLRLIYYSQIVNDFQKGDIAEGYSVSREKKESFPLTVTSAQKNPTAFYLCASTRTSGNQETQYFGPGTRLLVL.

The V and J genes are TRBV10-1 and TRBJ1-4; D unresolved. V dropped 6 bases and J dropped 8 bases, with 13 bases sitting between them. Germline V CDR1 and CDR2: WNHNN, SYGVQD (reference sequence). The CDR3 runs to 13 residues. The CDR3 nucleotides are TGCGCCAGCAGCGCCAGTGACGGGGAAAAACTGTTTTTT. It encodes CASSASDGEKLFF.

The V gene is TRBV30, the J gene TRBJ2-2; 7 bases agree with TRBD1. The CDR3 covers 14 residues. The junction had 6 bases not matched to a gene; V was cut back by 7 bases and J by 1 base. Germline V CDR1 and CDR2: GTSNPN, SVGIG (reference sequence). The CDR3 protein is CASQGKWNTGELFF. The CDR3 DNA sequence: TGTGCCTCACAGGGGAAGTGGAACACCGGGGAGCTGTTTTTT.

The chain links TRBV29-1 to TRBJ2-1; 15 nucleotides line up with TRBD2. Germline loops: CDR1 SQVTM, CDR2 ANQGSEA. After removal of 7 bases from V and 7 bases from J, the junction contained 5 bases not matched to a gene. The CDR3 is 14 residues long. CDR3 region: CSAWTSGRANEQFF. The CDR3 DNA is TGCAGCGCTTGGACTAGCGGGAGGGCGAATGAGCAGTTCTTC.

DNA for the CDR3: TGTGCCAGCAGCTCCGCGGGAAATCAGCCCCAGCATTTT. Translated, it gives CASSSAGNQPQHF. This rearrangement joins TRBV7-9 to TRBJ1-5; no clear D gene. The CDR3 has 13 amino acids. The germline V and J ends were trimmed by 4 bases and 4 bases, with 8 bases remaining between them. Germline lookup yields CDR1 SEHNR and CDR2 FQNEAQ (reference sequence).

Note on this clone: The sample has other DNA sequences that encode this CDR3 too. The genes are TRBV30 and TRBJ2-1; D is undetermined. Trimming took 0 bases from V and 6 from J, leaving 3 bases between them. This CDR3 has 11 amino acids. Germline V gene lookup returns CDR1 GTSNPN and CDR2 SVGIG (reference sequence). The CDR3 bases are TGTGCCTGGAGTGTACTCAATGAGCAGTTCTTC. Translation gives CAWSVLNEQFF. Supplemented by reference TRBV30 and TRBJ2-1, the full variable domain reads SQTIHQWPATLVQPVGSPLSLECTVEGTSNPNLYWYRQAAGRGLQLLFYSVGIGQISSEVPQNLSASRPQDRQFILSSKKLLLSDSGFYLCAWSVLNEQFFGPGTRLTVL.

The chain carries TRBV10-1 and TRBJ2-1; 12 nucleotides agree with TRBD2. Germline-derived CDR1 and CDR2 are WNHNN and SYGVQD (reference sequence). V trimming: 6 bases; J trimming: 9 bases; junction bases outside the gene matches: 3. The CDR3 length is 13 residues. CDR3 protein: CASSETSGSEQFF. The CDR3 nucleotides read TGCGCCAGCAGCGAGACTAGCGGGAGTGAGCAGTTCTTC.

The chain links TRBV5-8 to TRBJ1-1, with D possibly matching TRBD1 (5 bases). This CDR3 has 15 amino acids. V was trimmed by 3 bases and J by 6 bases, leaving 18 bases between them. Germline CDR1 SGHTS, CDR2 YDEGEE. CDR3 bases: TGTGCCAGCAGCTGGCCCCCTTCGGGGGTCCCTGAAGCTTTCTTT. Its protein is CASSWPPSGVPEAFF.